The TCR beta chain under discussion was sequenced for a study of response to subunit inactivated influenza vaccine. This clonotype appeared many times. Its specificity is unknown. Broader study findings: It was the authors' suggestion that each seasonal influenza vaccination recruits few new T cells.

Germline assignment: CDR1 SGHVS and CDR2 FQNEAQ. V was clipped by 4 bases and J by 0 bases, with 16 bases between them. The CDR3 is 17 residues long. MiXCR, run by TCRdb on the RT-PCR reads, gives a single entry per CDR3 protein. Of roughly 700,000 distinct CDR3 sequences listed, about 15% are singletons. The TCR comes from a man in his fifties or sixties who received an inactivated influenza vaccine. The chain links TRBV7-8 to TRBJ1-5, with D possibly matching TRBD1 (6 bases). Specimen: PBMCs from blood, collected about 14 days before vaccination. As DNA, the CDR3 is TGTGCCAGCAGCTACTTCACCGGGACACCTAGCAATCAGCCCCAGCATTTT. This translates into CASSYFTGTPSNQPQHF. The entire variable domain, with the rest obtained from reference TRBV7-8 and TRBJ1-5, is as follows: GAGVSQSPRYKVAKRGQDVALRCDPISGHVSLFWYQQALGQGPEFLTYFQNEAQLDKSGLPSDRFFAERPEGSVSTLKIQRTQQEDSAVYLCASSYFTGTPSNQPQHFGDGTRLSIL.